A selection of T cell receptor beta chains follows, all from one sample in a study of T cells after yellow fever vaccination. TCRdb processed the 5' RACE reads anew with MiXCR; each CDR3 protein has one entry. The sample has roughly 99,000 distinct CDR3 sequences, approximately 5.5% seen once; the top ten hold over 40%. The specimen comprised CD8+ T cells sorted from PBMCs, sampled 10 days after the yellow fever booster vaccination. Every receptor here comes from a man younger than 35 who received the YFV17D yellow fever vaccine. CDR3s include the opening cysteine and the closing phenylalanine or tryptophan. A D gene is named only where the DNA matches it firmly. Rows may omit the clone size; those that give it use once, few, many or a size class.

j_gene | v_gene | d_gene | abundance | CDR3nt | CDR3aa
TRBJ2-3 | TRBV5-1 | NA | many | TGCGCCAGCAGCCTTGGGACCTCAAATACGCAGTATTTT | CASSLGTSNTQYF
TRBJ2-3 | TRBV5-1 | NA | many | TGCGCCAGCAGTGACACAGATACGCAGTATTTT | CASSDTDTQYF
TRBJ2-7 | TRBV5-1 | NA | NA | TGCGCCAGCAGCCCGGTCGGAGGGCAGAGCTCCTACGAGCAGTACTTC | CASSPVGGQSSYEQYF
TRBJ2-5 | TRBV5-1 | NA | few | TGCGCCAGCAGCCCCGTTGAGCGAGGGGAGACCCAGTACTTC | CASSPVERGETQYF
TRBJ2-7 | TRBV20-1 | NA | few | TGCAGTGCTAGAGACCTACAACGAGTTTCCTACGAGCAGTACTTC | CSARDLQRVSYEQYF
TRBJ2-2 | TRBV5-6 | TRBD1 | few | TGTGCCAGCAGCTCGCCCGGACAGGGGAACACCGGGGAGCTGTTTTTT | CASSSPGQGNTGELFF
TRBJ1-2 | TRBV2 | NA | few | TGTGCCAGCAGTCACAGATCTAACTATGGCTACACCTTC | CASSHRSNYGYTF
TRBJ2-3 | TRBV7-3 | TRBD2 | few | TGTGCCAGCAGCTTATCGGCTAGCGGGGGCCATACGCAGTATTTT | CASSLSASGGHTQYF
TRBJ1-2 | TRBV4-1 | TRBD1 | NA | TGCGCCAGCAGCCAAGTCTCCGACAGGGATTATGGCTACACCTTC | CASSQVSDRDYGYTF
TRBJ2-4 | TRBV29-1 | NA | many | TGCAGCGTTGAAGATCCCCTCGATTTAGCCAAAAACATTCAGTACTTC | CSVEDPLDLAKNIQYF
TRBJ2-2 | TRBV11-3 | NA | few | TGTGCCAGCAGCTTTGGGGTAACCGGGGAGCTGTTTTTT | CASSFGVTGELFF
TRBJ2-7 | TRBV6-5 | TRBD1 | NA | TGTGCCAGCAGTTGGGGACAGGGGAACTACGAGCAGTACTTC | CASSWGQGNYEQYF
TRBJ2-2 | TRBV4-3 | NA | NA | TGCGCCAGCAGCCAAGAACTCACAGGGACGAACACCGGGGAGCTGTTTTTT | CASSQELTGTNTGELFF
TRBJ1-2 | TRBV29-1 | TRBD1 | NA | TGCAGCGTTGAAGATCTGGACAGGGGTCGTGGCTACACCTTC | CSVEDLDRGRGYTF
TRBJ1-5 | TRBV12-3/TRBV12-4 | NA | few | TGTGCCAGCAGTCCGGGTTTTCAGGGACAGCCCCAGCATTTT | CASSPGFQGQPQHF
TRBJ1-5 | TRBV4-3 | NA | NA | TGCGCCAGCAGCCAAGACCTCGGGCCCCAGCATTTT | CASSQDLGPQHF
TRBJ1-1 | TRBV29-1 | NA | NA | TGCAGCGTTGGTGGACTAGGAGCTTTCTTT | CSVGGLGAFF
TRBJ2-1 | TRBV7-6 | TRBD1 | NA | TGTGCCAGCAGCTTACCCAGAGGGACAGACAATTGGGAGCAGTTCTTC | CASSLPRGTDNWEQFF
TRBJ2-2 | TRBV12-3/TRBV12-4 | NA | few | TGTGCCACCACGGGGGTCACCGGGGAGCTGTTTTTT | CATTGVTGELFF